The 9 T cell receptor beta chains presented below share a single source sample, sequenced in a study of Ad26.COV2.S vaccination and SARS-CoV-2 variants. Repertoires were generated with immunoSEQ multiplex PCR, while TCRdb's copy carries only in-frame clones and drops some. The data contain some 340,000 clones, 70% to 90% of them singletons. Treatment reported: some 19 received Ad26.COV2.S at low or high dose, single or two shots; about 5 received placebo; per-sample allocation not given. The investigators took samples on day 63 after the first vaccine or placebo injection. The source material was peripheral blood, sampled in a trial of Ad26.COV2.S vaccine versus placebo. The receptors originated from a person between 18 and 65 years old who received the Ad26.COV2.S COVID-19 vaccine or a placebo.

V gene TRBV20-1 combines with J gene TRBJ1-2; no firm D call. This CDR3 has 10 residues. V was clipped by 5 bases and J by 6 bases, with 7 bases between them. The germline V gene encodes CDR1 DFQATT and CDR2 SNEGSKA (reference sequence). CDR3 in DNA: TGCAGTGCTTTTAGAGATGGCTACACCTTC. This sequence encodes CSAFRDGYTF.

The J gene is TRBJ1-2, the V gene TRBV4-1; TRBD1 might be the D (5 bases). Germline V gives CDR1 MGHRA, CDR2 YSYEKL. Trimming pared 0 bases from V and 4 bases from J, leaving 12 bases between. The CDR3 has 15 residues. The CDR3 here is CASSQEGSGLYGYTF. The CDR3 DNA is TGCGCCAGCAGCCAAGAAGGATCAGGGCTCTATGGCTACACCTTC.

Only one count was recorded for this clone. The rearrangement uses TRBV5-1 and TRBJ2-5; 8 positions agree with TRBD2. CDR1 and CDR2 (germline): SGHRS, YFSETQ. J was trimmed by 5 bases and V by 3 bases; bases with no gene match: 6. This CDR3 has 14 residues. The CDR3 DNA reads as TGCGCCAGCAGCTCGGGGGGGCCGGGGGAGACCCAGTACTTC. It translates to CASSSGGPGETQYF.

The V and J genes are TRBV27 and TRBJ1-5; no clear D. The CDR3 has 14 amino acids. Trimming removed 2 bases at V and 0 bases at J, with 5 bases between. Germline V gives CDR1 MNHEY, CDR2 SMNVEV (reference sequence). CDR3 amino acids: CASSLQYSNQPQHF. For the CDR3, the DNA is TGTGCCAGCAGTTTACAGTATAGCAATCAGCCCCAGCATTTT.

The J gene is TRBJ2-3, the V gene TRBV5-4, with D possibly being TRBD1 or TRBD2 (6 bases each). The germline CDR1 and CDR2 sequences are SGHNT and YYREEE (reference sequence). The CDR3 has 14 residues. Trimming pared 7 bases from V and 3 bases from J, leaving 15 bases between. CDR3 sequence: CASAPQGGTDTQYF. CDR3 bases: TGTGCCAGCGCTCCTCAAGGGGGGACAGATACGCAGTATTTT.

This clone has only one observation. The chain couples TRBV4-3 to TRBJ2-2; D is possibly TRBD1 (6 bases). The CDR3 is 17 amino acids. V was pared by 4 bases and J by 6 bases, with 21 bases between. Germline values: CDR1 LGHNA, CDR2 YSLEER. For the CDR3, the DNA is TGCGCCAGCAGCCGATATTACGGGACACTAGATGCCGGGGAGCTGTTTTTT. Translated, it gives CASSRYYGTLDAGELFF.

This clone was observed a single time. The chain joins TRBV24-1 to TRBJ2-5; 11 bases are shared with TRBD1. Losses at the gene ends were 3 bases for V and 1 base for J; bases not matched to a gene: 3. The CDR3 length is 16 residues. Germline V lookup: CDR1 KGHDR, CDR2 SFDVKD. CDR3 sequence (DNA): TGTGCCACCAGTGATGCCGGGACAGGGGGCCAAGAGACCCAGTACTTC. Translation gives CATSDAGTGGQETQYF.

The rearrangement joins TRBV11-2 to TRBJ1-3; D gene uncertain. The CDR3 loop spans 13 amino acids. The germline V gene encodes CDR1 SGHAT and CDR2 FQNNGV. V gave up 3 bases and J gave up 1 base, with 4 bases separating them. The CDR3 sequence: CASSLGSGNTIYF. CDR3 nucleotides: TGTGCCAGCAGCTTGGGTTCTGGAAACACCATATATTTT.

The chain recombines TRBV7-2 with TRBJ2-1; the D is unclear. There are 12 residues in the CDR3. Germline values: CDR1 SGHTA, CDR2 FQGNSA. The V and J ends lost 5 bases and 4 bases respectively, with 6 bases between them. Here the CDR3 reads CASSLRYNEQFF. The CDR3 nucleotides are TGTGCCAGCAGCCTAAGATACAATGAGCAGTTCTTC.